The 10 T cell receptor beta chains below all came from one sample that was sequenced in a study of response to subunit inactivated influenza vaccine. TCRdb analysed the RT-PCR reads with MiXCR anew, one entry per CDR3 protein. This sample has around 750,000 distinct CDR3 sequences, with over 20% found just once. The material was PBMCs from blood, obtained around 5 days after vaccination. These receptors were taken from a man aged 45 to 65 who received an inactivated influenza vaccine.

This clonotype showed up just a few times. The rearrangement joins TRBV12-3 or TRBV12-4 to TRBJ2-5, with D maybe TRBD1 (5 bases). The length of the CDR3 is 13 residues. The V gene lost 7 bases and the J gene lost 5 bases, with 14 bases spanning the gap. The CDR3: CASTSMPGETQYF. The CDR3 nucleotides read TGTGCCAGCACCTCTATGCCAGGGGAGACCCAGTACTTC.

The table lists this clonotype with a count of one. This chain uses TRBV7-9 with TRBJ1-5; the D gene is possibly TRBD1 (5 bases). Germline V gene sequence: CDR1 SEHNR, CDR2 FQNEAQ (reference sequence). Trimming left V 2 bases short and J 9 bases short, with 8 bases between. This CDR3 region has 12 residues. In DNA, the CDR3 is TGTGCCAGCAGCTTAAATACAGGGCCCCAGCATTTT. Protein sequence: CASSLNTGPQHF.

The rearrangement uses TRBV20-1 and TRBJ1-1, with D possibly being TRBD1 (6 bases). This CDR3 has 15 amino acids. CDR1 and CDR2 (germline): DFQATT, SNEGSKA (reference sequence). Trimming removed 0 bases at V and 1 base at J, with 12 bases between. This CDR3 is CSARDRSRGNTEAFF. CDR3 sequence (DNA): TGCAGTGCTAGAGATCGTTCCAGGGGGAACACTGAAGCTTTCTTT.

This clonotype was observed a handful of times. The V call is TRBV12-3 or TRBV12-4, the J call TRBJ1-5, with TRBD1 identical over 7 bases. The CDR3 runs to 15 residues. The ends lost 5 bases at V and 2 bases at J; junction bases unmatched: 6. The CDR3, as DNA: TGTGCCAGCAGTCTGAACAGGGGTGGCAATCAGCCCCAGCATTTT. This translates into CASSLNRGGNQPQHF.

In this sample, this clonotype turned up a few times. The gene calls are TRBV12-3 or TRBV12-4 and TRBJ2-7; 9 bases match TRBD1. CDR3 length: 15 amino acids. V gave up 5 bases and J gave up 2 bases; unmatched junction bases: 7. This chain's CDR3 is CASSPGGTGPYEQYF. The CDR3 DNA follows: TGTGCCAGCAGTCCAGGCGGGACAGGGCCCTACGAGCAGTACTTC.

Remarks on this clonotype: At one end the junction does not follow the germline gene, possibly because of a read error. The chain combines TRBV9 with TRBJ2-1, with TRBD2 identical over 10 bases. The germline CDR1 and CDR2 sequences are SGDLS and YYNGEE. The CDR3 extends over 16 amino acids. The CDR3 loop is CASSAEGLAGVREQIF. The CDR3 DNA reads TGTGCCAGCAGCGCCGAGGGTCTAGCGGGAGTTCGTGAGCAGATCTTC.

The V call is TRBV4-1, the J call TRBJ1-6; TRBD1 is a possible D gene (6 bases). Trimming took 4 bases from V and 2 from J, leaving 15 bases between them. Germline CDR1 reads MGHRA; CDR2 reads YSYEKL. The CDR3 sequence is 17 residues long. DNA for the CDR3: TGCGCCAGCAGCCGACACAGGGTTTTAGCCTATAATTCACCCCTCCACTTT. This encodes CASSRHRVLAYNSPLHF.

This chain links TRBV18 with TRBJ1-1; D gene uncertain. The CDR3 spans 16 residues. V lost 1 base and J 3 bases, leaving 15 bases between the germline ends. Germline V gene lookup returns CDR1 KGHSH and CDR2 LQKENI. CDR3 region: CASSPRWVTSDTEAFF. DNA for the CDR3: TGTGCCAGCTCACCACGTTGGGTGACATCGGACACTGAAGCTTTCTTT.

Written as DNA, the CDR3 is TGCAGTGCTATCAGAAAGGTAACCGGCAATCAGCCCCAGCATTTT. Amino acid sequence: CSAIRKVTGNQPQHF. V usage is TRBV20-1 and J usage is TRBJ1-5; D not certain. Germline V lookup: CDR1 DFQATT, CDR2 SNEGSKA (reference sequence). CDR3 length equals 15 residues. V was pared by 4 bases and J by 2 bases, with 15 bases between.

This clonotype has more than one count but fewer than ten. The J gene is TRBJ1-4, the V gene TRBV20-1, with D tentatively TRBD1 (6 bases). The germline V and J ends were trimmed by 3 bases and 5 bases, with 10 bases remaining between them. Germline V gene data show CDR1 as DFQATT and CDR2 as SNEGSKA (reference sequence). This CDR3 region has 13 residues. CDR3: CSARRGENEKLFF. CDR3 sequence (DNA): TGCAGTGCTAGGAGGGGGGAGAATGAAAAACTGTTTTTT.